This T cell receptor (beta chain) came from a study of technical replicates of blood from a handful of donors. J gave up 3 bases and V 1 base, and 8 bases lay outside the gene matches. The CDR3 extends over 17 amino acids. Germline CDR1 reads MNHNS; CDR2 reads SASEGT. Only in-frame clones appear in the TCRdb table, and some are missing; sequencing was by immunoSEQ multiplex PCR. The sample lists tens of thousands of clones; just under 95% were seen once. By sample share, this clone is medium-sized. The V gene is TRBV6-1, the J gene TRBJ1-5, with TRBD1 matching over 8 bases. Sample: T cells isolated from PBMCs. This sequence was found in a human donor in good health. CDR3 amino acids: CASSEGAVTGVNQPQHF. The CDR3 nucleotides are TGTGCCAGCAGTGAAGGAGCGGTGACAGGGGTCAATCAGCCCCAGCATTTT.